These T cell receptor beta chains were read from a single sample in a study of technical replicates of blood from several donors. The table came from immunoSEQ multiplex PCR; TCRdb's copy has only in-frame clones and leaves some out. The table records approximately 88,000 clones, around 96% of them present only once. The sequenced sample was T cells isolated from PBMCs. The receptors stem from a human donor in good health. Each CDR3 is given with its conserved first and last residue. A D gene is named only where the DNA matches it firmly. Clone size is given for some rows only: seen once, a few or many times, or a class if the clone is expanded.

v_call: TRBV27; d_call: TRBD1; cdr3_length: 15; clone_size: .; j_call: TRBJ1-5; cdr3_nt: TGTGCCAGCTCCGCCAGGGGGGCAAGCAATCAGCCCCAGCATTTT; cdr3_aa: CASSARGASNQPQHF
v_call: TRBV6-5; d_call: .; cdr3_length: 15; clone_size: .; j_call: TRBJ1-3; cdr3_nt: TGTGCCAGCAGTTACCAGTCAGGGACTGGAAACACCATATATTTT; cdr3_aa: CASSYQSGTGNTIYF
v_call: TRBV6-1; d_call: .; cdr3_length: 14; clone_size: .; j_call: TRBJ2-3; cdr3_nt: TGTGCCAGCAAATTTGGGGAGATAAGGGATACGCAGTATTTT; cdr3_aa: CASKFGEIRDTQYF
v_call: TRBV30; d_call: .; cdr3_length: 15; clone_size: .; j_call: TRBJ2-5; cdr3_nt: TGTGCCTGGAGTGTACGGCGGCGACAGGATGGGACCCAGTACTTC; cdr3_aa: CAWSVRRRQDGTQYF
v_call: TRBV10-3; d_call: TRBD2; cdr3_length: 13; clone_size: .; j_call: TRBJ2-7; cdr3_nt: TGTGCCATCAGTGAGGGGAGGGTCTACGAGCAGTACTTC; cdr3_aa: CAISEGRVYEQYF
v_call: TRBV6-5; d_call: TRBD1; cdr3_length: 14; clone_size: .; j_call: TRBJ2-7; cdr3_nt: TGTGCCAGCAGTGACAGGGAGAGCTCCTACGAGCAGTACTTC; cdr3_aa: CASSDRESSYEQYF
v_call: TRBV28; d_call: TRBD1; cdr3_length: 16; clone_size: .; j_call: TRBJ1-2; cdr3_nt: TGTGCCAGCAGTCTAAGGGGTCCCGGACAGGGTCACGGCTACACCTTC; cdr3_aa: CASSLRGPGQGHGYTF
v_call: TRBV19; d_call: TRBD1; cdr3_length: 15; clone_size: .; j_call: TRBJ1-2; cdr3_nt: TGTGCCAGTAGTACACAGGGGGTGACGCGCTATGGCTACACCTTC; cdr3_aa: CASSTQGVTRYGYTF
v_call: TRBV4-2; d_call: TRBD2; cdr3_length: 20; clone_size: .; j_call: TRBJ2-2; cdr3_nt: TGTGCCAGCAGCCAAGCGGGGCCGTTAGCGGGAGGACCAAACACCGGGGAGCTGTTTTTT; cdr3_aa: CASSQAGPLAGGPNTGELFF
v_call: TRBV30; d_call: .; cdr3_length: 14; clone_size: .; j_call: TRBJ2-5; cdr3_nt: TGTGCCTGGAGTGTAGGCGGGGTCCAAGAGACCCAGTACTTC; cdr3_aa: CAWSVGGVQETQYF
v_call: TRBV12-2; d_call: .; cdr3_length: 15; clone_size: .; j_call: TRBJ2-2; cdr3_nt: TGTGCAAGTCGCCAGACAGGGGGCCTCACCGGGGAGCTGTTTTTT; cdr3_aa: CASRQTGGLTGELFF
v_call: TRBV29-1; d_call: .; cdr3_length: 18; clone_size: .; j_call: TRBJ1-5; cdr3_nt: TGCAGCCCTCATTGTCCGGGACGGGGGAGGGAAAGCAATCAGCCCCAGCATTTT; cdr3_aa: CSPHCPGRGRESNQPQHF
v_call: TRBV5-6; d_call: TRBD2; cdr3_length: 16; clone_size: .; j_call: TRBJ2-2; cdr3_nt: TGTGCCAGCAGCTTGGGACTAGCGGGAGCGATCGGGGAGCTGTTTTTT; cdr3_aa: CASSLGLAGAIGELFF
v_call: TRBV5-4; d_call: TRBD1; cdr3_length: 15; clone_size: .; j_call: TRBJ2-7; cdr3_nt: TGTGCCAGCAGCCTTGGACAGGGGAGTGGTTACGAGCAGTACTTC; cdr3_aa: CASSLGQGSGYEQYF
v_call: TRBV19; d_call: TRBD1; cdr3_length: 15; clone_size: .; j_call: TRBJ2-1; cdr3_nt: TGTGCCAGTAGTAACAGGGGCGCTTCCTACAATGAGCAGTTCTTC; cdr3_aa: CASSNRGASYNEQFF
v_call: TRBV19; d_call: .; cdr3_length: 15; clone_size: .; j_call: TRBJ2-1; cdr3_nt: TGTGCCAGTAGTCTAATGGAGACCGTGTTCCATGAGCAGTTCTTC; cdr3_aa: CASSLMETVFHEQFF
v_call: TRBV7-2; d_call: .; cdr3_length: 13; clone_size: .; j_call: TRBJ1-2; cdr3_nt: TGTGCCAGCAGCTTAGCACAGATATATGGCTACACCTTC; cdr3_aa: CASSLAQIYGYTF
v_call: TRBV19; d_call: .; cdr3_length: 13; clone_size: .; j_call: TRBJ2-7; cdr3_nt: TGTGCCAGTAATTCCGGGAGAGGGAACGAGCAGTACTTC; cdr3_aa: CASNSGRGNEQYF
v_call: TRBV28; d_call: TRBD1; cdr3_length: 12; clone_size: .; j_call: TRBJ2-7; cdr3_nt: TGTGCCAGCAGTCCAGGGGGATGGGAGCAGTACTTC; cdr3_aa: CASSPGGWEQYF
v_call: TRBV28; d_call: TRBD1; cdr3_length: 15; clone_size: .; j_call: TRBJ2-7; cdr3_nt: TGTGCCAGCAGCCGAGACAGGGAACTTTCCTACGAGCAGTACTTC; cdr3_aa: CASSRDRELSYEQYF
v_call: TRBV4-1; d_call: .; cdr3_length: 19; clone_size: .; j_call: TRBJ2-2; cdr3_nt: TGCGCCAGCAGCCAAATCGGGATGGGTACAGGGAAGACCACCGGGGAGCTGTTTTTT; cdr3_aa: CASSQIGMGTGKTTGELFF
v_call: TRBV4-1; d_call: TRBD2; cdr3_length: 14; clone_size: .; j_call: TRBJ2-1; cdr3_nt: TGCGCCAGCCGGCTAGCGGGGCCCTACAATGAGCAGTTCTTC; cdr3_aa: CASRLAGPYNEQFF
v_call: TRBV2; d_call: .; cdr3_length: 14; clone_size: .; j_call: TRBJ2-1; cdr3_nt: TGTGCCAGCAGTGAGAGTCAGACTTACAATGAGCAGTTCTTC; cdr3_aa: CASSESQTYNEQFF
v_call: TRBV2; d_call: TRBD1; cdr3_length: 13; clone_size: few; j_call: TRBJ1-2; cdr3_nt: TGTGCCGGAAGGACAGGGACTAACTATGGCTACACCTTC; cdr3_aa: CAGRTGTNYGYTF
v_call: TRBV9; d_call: TRBD1; cdr3_length: 15; clone_size: once; j_call: TRBJ2-1; cdr3_nt: TGTGCCAGCAGCGTAGGAAGGGGGCAAAGAGGTGAGCAGTTCTTC; cdr3_aa: CASSVGRGQRGEQFF
v_call: TRBV7-9; d_call: .; cdr3_length: 14; clone_size: .; j_call: TRBJ1-4; cdr3_nt: TGTGCCAGCAGCTTAGTGGGCAGGGTTGAAAAACTGTTTTTT; cdr3_aa: CASSLVGRVEKLFF
v_call: TRBV19; d_call: .; cdr3_length: 13; clone_size: .; j_call: TRBJ1-2; cdr3_nt: TGTGCCAGCTCCTTTCGAGGGAACTATGGCTACACCTTC; cdr3_aa: CASSFRGNYGYTF
v_call: TRBV7-9; d_call: .; cdr3_length: 13; clone_size: .; j_call: TRBJ2-7; cdr3_nt: TGTGCCAGCACCCTAGGGGCGAGCTACGAGCAGTACTTC; cdr3_aa: CASTLGASYEQYF
v_call: TRBV5-6; d_call: .; cdr3_length: 12; clone_size: .; j_call: TRBJ1-5; cdr3_nt: TGTGCCAGCAGCTTAACAGATCAGCCCCAGCATTTT; cdr3_aa: CASSLTDQPQHF
v_call: TRBV5-4; d_call: TRBD2; cdr3_length: 16; clone_size: .; j_call: TRBJ2-7; cdr3_nt: TGTGCCAGCAGCTTGGGACTAGCGGGTTTCTCCTACGAGCAGTACTTC; cdr3_aa: CASSLGLAGFSYEQYF
v_call: TRBV5-1; d_call: TRBD2; cdr3_length: 12; clone_size: .; j_call: TRBJ2-7; cdr3_nt: TGCGCCAGCAGCGCGGGGGGCTACGAGCAGTACTTC; cdr3_aa: CASSAGGYEQYF
v_call: TRBV6-6; d_call: .; cdr3_length: 12; clone_size: .; j_call: TRBJ2-1; cdr3_nt: TGTGCCAGCCTAGCCCCTCGGAATGAGCAGTTCTTC; cdr3_aa: CASLAPRNEQFF
v_call: TRBV29-1; d_call: .; cdr3_length: 15; clone_size: .; j_call: TRBJ2-6; cdr3_nt: TGCAGCGTTGGGCTAGGGGGAATCGGGGCCAACGTCCTGACTTTC; cdr3_aa: CSVGLGGIGANVLTF
v_call: TRBV28; d_call: .; cdr3_length: 16; clone_size: .; j_call: TRBJ2-7; cdr3_nt: TGTGCCAGCAGTCTAGGTACAGGGAATATCGGAGGCGAGCAGTACTTC; cdr3_aa: CASSLGTGNIGGEQYF
v_call: TRBV30; d_call: TRBD2; cdr3_length: 15; clone_size: .; j_call: TRBJ2-1; cdr3_nt: TGTGCCTGTAATTCCGGGACTAGCGGAGGAAATGAGCAGTTCTTC; cdr3_aa: CACNSGTSGGNEQFF
v_call: TRBV10-3; d_call: .; cdr3_length: 13; clone_size: .; j_call: TRBJ2-7; cdr3_nt: TGTGCCATCAGTGAGGGACTTACGTACGAGCAGTACTTC; cdr3_aa: CAISEGLTYEQYF
v_call: TRBV6-6; d_call: .; cdr3_length: 15; clone_size: .; j_call: TRBJ2-7; cdr3_nt: TGTGCCAGCAGTTACTACCGGGACGGGAGAGGCGAGCAGTACTTC; cdr3_aa: CASSYYRDGRGEQYF
v_call: TRBV18; d_call: TRBD1; cdr3_length: 15; clone_size: .; j_call: TRBJ2-2; cdr3_nt: TGTGCCAGCTCACAGGGGGCGCAAGGAACCGGGGAGCTGTTTTTT; cdr3_aa: CASSQGAQGTGELFF
v_call: TRBV28; d_call: TRBD1; cdr3_length: 14; clone_size: .; j_call: TRBJ1-2; cdr3_nt: TGTGCCAGCAGTCTTCCCGGGACAGTGTATGGCTACACCTTC; cdr3_aa: CASSLPGTVYGYTF
v_call: TRBV2; d_call: TRBD2; cdr3_length: 15; clone_size: .; j_call: TRBJ2-1; cdr3_nt: TGTGCCAGCATCGAGCGGACTAGCGGGAGGAATGAGCAGTTCTTC; cdr3_aa: CASIERTSGRNEQFF
v_call: TRBV27; d_call: .; cdr3_length: 13; clone_size: .; j_call: TRBJ1-1; cdr3_nt: TGTGCCAGCAGTTCCGGACAGTCCTTTGAAGCTTTCTTT; cdr3_aa: CASSSGQSFEAFF
v_call: TRBV10-3; d_call: TRBD1; cdr3_length: 13; clone_size: .; j_call: TRBJ1-1; cdr3_nt: TGTGCCATTGCCTTCGGGGACAGGGAGGAAGCTTTCTTT; cdr3_aa: CAIAFGDREEAFF
v_call: TRBV27; d_call: .; cdr3_length: 14; clone_size: .; j_call: TRBJ2-3; cdr3_nt: TGTGCCAGCAGGTCGGGTCTGAGCACAGATACGCAGTATTTT; cdr3_aa: CASRSGLSTDTQYF
v_call: TRBV2; d_call: TRBD2; cdr3_length: 12; clone_size: .; j_call: TRBJ2-5; cdr3_nt: TGTGCCAGCAATGCGGGAGTGGAGACCCAGTACTTC; cdr3_aa: CASNAGVETQYF
v_call: TRBV5-4; d_call: .; cdr3_length: 13; clone_size: .; j_call: TRBJ2-7; cdr3_nt: TGTGCCAGCAGCTTGGCCAGTAACTACGAGCAGTACTTC; cdr3_aa: CASSLASNYEQYF
v_call: TRBV30; d_call: TRBD2; cdr3_length: 14; clone_size: .; j_call: TRBJ2-1; cdr3_nt: TGTGCCTGGGAGAGGCTAGCGGGATACAATGAGCAGTTCTTC; cdr3_aa: CAWERLAGYNEQFF
v_call: TRBV2; d_call: .; cdr3_length: 14; clone_size: .; j_call: TRBJ1-5; cdr3_nt: TGTGCCAGCAGCGTCACAGGGACGGGTCAGCCCCAGCATTTT; cdr3_aa: CASSVTGTGQPQHF
v_call: TRBV5-1; d_call: .; cdr3_length: 14; clone_size: .; j_call: TRBJ1-4; cdr3_nt: TGCGCCAGCAGCACGGAGAGGGAAAGGAAAAAACTGTTTTTT; cdr3_aa: CASSTERERKKLFF
v_call: TRBV4-2; d_call: TRBD2; cdr3_length: 16; clone_size: .; j_call: TRBJ2-7; cdr3_nt: TGTGCCAGCAGCCAAGATTGGACTAGCGGGACCTACGAGCAGTACTTC; cdr3_aa: CASSQDWTSGTYEQYF
v_call: TRBV28; d_call: TRBD1; cdr3_length: 16; clone_size: .; j_call: TRBJ2-7; cdr3_nt: TGTGCCAGCAGCCCCTTGGGGGACAGGGGGCTCAACGAGCAGTACTTC; cdr3_aa: CASSPLGDRGLNEQYF
v_call: TRBV11-2; d_call: .; cdr3_length: 15; clone_size: .; j_call: TRBJ2-1; cdr3_nt: TGTGCCAGCAGCTTAGATAGCTGGGAGTACAATGAGCAGTTCTTC; cdr3_aa: CASSLDSWEYNEQFF
v_call: TRBV7-3; d_call: .; cdr3_length: 17; clone_size: .; j_call: TRBJ2-3; cdr3_nt: TGTGCCAGCAGCCCAGCCCTTGGACTATCAGTGGCAGATACGCAGTATTTT; cdr3_aa: CASSPALGLSVADTQYF
v_call: TRBV27; d_call: .; cdr3_length: 14; clone_size: .; j_call: TRBJ2-7; cdr3_nt: TGTGCCAGCAGTTTCGCGGGACAGTTCTACGAGCAGTACTTC; cdr3_aa: CASSFAGQFYEQYF
v_call: TRBV29-1; d_call: .; cdr3_length: 14; clone_size: .; j_call: TRBJ1-1; cdr3_nt: TGCAGCGTTGAAGATCGCAGGGAGGACACTGAAGCTTTCTTT; cdr3_aa: CSVEDRREDTEAFF